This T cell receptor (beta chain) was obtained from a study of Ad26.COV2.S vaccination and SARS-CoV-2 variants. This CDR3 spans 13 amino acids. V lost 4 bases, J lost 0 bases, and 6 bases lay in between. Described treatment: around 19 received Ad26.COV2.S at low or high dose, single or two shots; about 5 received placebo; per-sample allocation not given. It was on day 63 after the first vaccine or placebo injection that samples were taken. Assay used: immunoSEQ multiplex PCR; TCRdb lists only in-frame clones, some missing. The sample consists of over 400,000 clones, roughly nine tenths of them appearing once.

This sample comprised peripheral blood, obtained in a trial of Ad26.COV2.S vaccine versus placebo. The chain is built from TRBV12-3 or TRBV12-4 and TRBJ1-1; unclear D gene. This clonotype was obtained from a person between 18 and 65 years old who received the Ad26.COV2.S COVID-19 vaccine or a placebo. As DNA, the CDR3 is TGTGCCAGCAGTTCAAGATTGAACACTGAAGCTTTCTTT. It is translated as CASSSRLNTEAFF.